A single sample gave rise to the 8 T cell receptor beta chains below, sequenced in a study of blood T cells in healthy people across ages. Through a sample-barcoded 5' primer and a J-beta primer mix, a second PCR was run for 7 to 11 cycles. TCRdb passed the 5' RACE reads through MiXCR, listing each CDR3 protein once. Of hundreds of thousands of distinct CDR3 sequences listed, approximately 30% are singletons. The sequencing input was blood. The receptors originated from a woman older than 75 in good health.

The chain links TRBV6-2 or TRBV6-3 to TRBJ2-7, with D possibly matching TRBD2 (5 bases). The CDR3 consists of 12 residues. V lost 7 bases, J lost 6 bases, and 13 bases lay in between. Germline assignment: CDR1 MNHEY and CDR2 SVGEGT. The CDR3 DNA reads TGTGCCAGCATGGAGTTTCGGGGCGAGCAGTACTTC. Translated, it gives CASMEFRGEQYF.

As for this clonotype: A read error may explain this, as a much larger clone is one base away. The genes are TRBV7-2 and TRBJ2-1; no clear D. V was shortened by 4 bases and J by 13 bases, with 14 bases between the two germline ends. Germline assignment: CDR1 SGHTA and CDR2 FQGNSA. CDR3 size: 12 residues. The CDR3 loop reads CASSSPGKTQFF. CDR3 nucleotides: TGTGCCAGCAGCTCCCCCGGAAAGACCCAGTTCTTC.

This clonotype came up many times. The CDR3 region is CASSLWKSSTDTQYF. CDR3 DNA sequence: TGTGCCAGCAGCTTATGGAAAAGTTCCACAGATACGCAGTATTTT. V is TRBV7-2 and J is TRBJ2-3; no firm D call. There are 15 residues in the CDR3. V was trimmed by 2 bases and J by 2 bases, leaving 11 bases between them. CDR1 and CDR2 from the germline V gene are SGHTA and FQGNSA.

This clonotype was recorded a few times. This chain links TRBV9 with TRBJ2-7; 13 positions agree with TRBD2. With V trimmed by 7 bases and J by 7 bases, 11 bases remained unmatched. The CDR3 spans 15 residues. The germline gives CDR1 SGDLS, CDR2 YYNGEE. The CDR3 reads CASATTSGGTNEQYF. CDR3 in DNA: TGTGCCAGCGCCACGACTAGCGGGGGGACGAATGAGCAGTACTTC.

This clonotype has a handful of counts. The CDR3 DNA sequence: TGTGCCTGGACTACAGGGACTGAAGCTTTCTTT. Amino acids: CAWTTGTEAFF. The chain has TRBV30 and TRBJ1-1; weak D call: TRBD1 (6 bases). Germline V gene data show CDR1 as GTSNPN and CDR2 as SVGIG (reference sequence). The germline V and J ends were trimmed by 4 bases and 5 bases, with 8 bases remaining between them. The CDR3 has 11 amino acids.

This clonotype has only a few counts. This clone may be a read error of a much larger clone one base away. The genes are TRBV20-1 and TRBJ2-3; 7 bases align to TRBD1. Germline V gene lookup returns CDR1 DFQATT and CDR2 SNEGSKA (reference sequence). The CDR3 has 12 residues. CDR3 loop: CRAQTGPAGQYF. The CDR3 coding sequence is TGCAGGGCGCAGACAGGGCCGGCTGGGCAGTATTTT.

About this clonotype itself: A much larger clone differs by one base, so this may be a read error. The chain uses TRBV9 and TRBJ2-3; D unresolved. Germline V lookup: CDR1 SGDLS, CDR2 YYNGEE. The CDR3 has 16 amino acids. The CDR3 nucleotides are TGTGCCAGCAGCGACGGGTCCTCACTTTCCACAGATACGCGGTATTTT. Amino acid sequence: CASSDGSSLSTDTRYF.

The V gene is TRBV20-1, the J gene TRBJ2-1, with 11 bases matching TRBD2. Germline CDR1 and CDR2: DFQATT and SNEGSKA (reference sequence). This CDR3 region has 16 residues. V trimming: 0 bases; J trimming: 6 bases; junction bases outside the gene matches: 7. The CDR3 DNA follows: TGCAGTGCTAGAGATACGGCTAGCGGGGGGTCCAATGAGCAGTTCTTC. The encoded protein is CSARDTASGGSNEQFF.